The source of this T cell receptor beta chain is a study of CD8 T cell repertoires and HIV-1 epitope variants. Study-level findings and limits: Only beta chains were identified, marking proliferation to antigen, not function.

On this clone: Its specificity is unknown.

Libraries were prepared by immunoSEQ multiplex PCR; TCRdb keeps only in-frame clonotypes and omits some of them. The sample carries approximately 90,000 clones, over 70% recorded once. CDR1 and CDR2 (germline): MDHEN, SYDVKM. The CDR3 has 17 residues. J gave up 0 bases and V 5 bases, and 5 bases lay outside the gene matches. This chain links TRBV28 with TRBJ2-7, with 15 bases identical to TRBD2. Sequencing input: uncultured baseline CD8+ T cells from peripheral blood mononuclear cells (PBMCs). This clonotype originated in a male donor with HIV. The CDR3 reads CASSLGTSGGFSYEQYF. CDR3 coding DNA: TGTGCCAGCAGTCTTGGGACTAGCGGGGGGTTCTCCTACGAGCAGTACTTC.